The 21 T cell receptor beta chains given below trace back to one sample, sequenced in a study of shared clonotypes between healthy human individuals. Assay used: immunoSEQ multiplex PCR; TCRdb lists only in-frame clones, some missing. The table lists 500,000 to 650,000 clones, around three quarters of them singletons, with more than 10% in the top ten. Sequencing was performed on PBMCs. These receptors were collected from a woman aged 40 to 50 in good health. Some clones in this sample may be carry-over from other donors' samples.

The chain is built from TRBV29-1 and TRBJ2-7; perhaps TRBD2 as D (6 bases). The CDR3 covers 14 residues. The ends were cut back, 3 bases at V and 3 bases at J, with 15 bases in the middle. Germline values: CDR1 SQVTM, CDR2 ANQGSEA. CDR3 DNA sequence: TGCAGCGTTGATTCTCGGCAGGGAGGCTACGAGCAGTACTTC. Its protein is CSVDSRQGGYEQYF.

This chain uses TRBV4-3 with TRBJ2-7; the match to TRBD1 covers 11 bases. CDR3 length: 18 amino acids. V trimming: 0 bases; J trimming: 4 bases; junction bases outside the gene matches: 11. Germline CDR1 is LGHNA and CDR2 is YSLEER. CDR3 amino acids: CASSQDSHYGQGAYEQYF. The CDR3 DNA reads TGCGCCAGCAGCCAAGATTCCCATTACGGACAGGGGGCTTACGAGCAGTACTTC.

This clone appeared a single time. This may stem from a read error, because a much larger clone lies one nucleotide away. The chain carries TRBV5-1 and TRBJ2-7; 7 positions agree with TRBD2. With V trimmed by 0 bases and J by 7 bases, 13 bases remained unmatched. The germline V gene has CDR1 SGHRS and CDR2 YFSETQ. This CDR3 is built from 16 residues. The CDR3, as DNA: TGCGCCAGCAGCTTGGCCTTGGCGGGAGTAGTACGGGAGCAGTACTTC. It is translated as CASSLALAGVVREQYF.

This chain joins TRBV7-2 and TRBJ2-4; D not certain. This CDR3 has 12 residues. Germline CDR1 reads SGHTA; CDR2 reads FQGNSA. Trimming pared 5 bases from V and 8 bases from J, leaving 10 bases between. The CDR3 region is CASSPSLDIQYF. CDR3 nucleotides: TGTGCCAGCAGCCCGTCCTTGGACATTCAGTACTTC.

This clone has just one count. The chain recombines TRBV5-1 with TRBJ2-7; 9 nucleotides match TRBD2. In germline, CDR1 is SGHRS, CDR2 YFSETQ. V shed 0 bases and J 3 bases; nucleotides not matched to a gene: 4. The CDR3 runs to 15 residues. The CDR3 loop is CASSLAGSGSYEQYF. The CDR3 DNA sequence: TGCGCCAGCAGCTTGGCCGGTAGCGGGAGCTACGAGCAGTACTTC.

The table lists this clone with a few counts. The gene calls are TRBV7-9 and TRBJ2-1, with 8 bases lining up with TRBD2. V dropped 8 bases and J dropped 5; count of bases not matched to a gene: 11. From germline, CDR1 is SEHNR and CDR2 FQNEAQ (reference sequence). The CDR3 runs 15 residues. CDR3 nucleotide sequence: TGTGCCAGCGGGGTAGGACTAGCAGTCCACAATGAGCAGTTCTTC. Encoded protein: CASGVGLAVHNEQFF.

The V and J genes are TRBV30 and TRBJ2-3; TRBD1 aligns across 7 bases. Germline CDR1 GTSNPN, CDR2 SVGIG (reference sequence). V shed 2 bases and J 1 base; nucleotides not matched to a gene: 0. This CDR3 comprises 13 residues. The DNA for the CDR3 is TGTGCCTGGAGTACAGGGGGCACAGATACGCAGTATTTT. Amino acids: CAWSTGGTDTQYF.

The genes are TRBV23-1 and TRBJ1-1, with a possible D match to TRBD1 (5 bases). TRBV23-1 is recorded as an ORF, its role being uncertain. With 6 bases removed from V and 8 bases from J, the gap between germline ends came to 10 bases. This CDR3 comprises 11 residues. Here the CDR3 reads CASSPGQEAFF. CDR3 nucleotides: TGCGCCAGCAGCCCCGGACAAGAAGCTTTCTTT.

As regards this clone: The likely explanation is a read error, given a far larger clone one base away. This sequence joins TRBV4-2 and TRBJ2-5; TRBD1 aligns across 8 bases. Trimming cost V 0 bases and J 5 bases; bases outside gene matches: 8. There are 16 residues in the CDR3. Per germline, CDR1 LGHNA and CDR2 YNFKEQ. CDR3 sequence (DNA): TGTGCCAGCAGCCAAGAAGCCGGGACAGGCGGTGAGACCCAGTACTTC. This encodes CASSQEAGTGGETQYF.

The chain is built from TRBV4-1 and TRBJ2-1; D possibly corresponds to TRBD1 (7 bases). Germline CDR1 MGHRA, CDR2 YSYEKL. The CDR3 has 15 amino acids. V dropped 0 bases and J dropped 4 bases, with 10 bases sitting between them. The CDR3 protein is CASSQEGGQYNEQFF. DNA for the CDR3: TGCGCCAGCAGCCAAGAGGGGGGACAGTACAATGAGCAGTTCTTC.

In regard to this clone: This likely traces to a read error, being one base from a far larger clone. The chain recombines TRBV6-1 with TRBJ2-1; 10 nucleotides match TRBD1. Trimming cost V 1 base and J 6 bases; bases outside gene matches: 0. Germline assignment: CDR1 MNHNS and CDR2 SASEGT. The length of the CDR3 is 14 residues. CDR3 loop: CASSEGTGGNEQFF. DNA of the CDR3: TGTGCCAGCAGTGAAGGGACAGGGGGCAATGAGCAGTTCTTC.

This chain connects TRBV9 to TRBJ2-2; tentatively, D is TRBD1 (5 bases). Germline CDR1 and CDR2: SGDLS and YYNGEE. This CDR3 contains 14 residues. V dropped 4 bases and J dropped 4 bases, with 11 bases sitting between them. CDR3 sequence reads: CASSNTGATGELFF. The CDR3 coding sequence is TGTGCCAGCAGCAACACAGGCGCCACCGGGGAGCTGTTTTTT.

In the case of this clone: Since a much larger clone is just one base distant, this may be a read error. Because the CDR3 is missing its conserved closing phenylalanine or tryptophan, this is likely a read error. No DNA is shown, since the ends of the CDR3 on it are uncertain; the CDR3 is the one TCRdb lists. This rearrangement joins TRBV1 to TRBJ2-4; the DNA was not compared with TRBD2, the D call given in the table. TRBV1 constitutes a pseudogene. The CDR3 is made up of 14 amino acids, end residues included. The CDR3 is CTSSPRGLKNIQYL.

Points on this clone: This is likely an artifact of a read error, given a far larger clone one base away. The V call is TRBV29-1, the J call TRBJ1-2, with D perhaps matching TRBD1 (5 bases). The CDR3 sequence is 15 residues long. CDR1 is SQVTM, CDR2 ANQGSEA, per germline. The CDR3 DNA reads TGCGGCGTTGAAGTATTAGGGCAGGGATACTATGGCTACACCTTC. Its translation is CGVEVLGQGYYGYTF.

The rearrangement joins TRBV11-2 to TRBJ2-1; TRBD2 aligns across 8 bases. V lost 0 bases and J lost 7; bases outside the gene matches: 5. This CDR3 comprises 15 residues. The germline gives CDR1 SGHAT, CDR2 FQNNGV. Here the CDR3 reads CASSLDSTSVNEQFF. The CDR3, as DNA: TGTGCCAGCAGCTTAGATTCGACTAGCGTGAATGAGCAGTTCTTC.

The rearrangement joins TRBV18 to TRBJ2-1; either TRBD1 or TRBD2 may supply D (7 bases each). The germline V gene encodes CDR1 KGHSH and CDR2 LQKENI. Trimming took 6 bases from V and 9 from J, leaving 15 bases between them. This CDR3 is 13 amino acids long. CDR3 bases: TGTGCCAGCTCCCCGACAGGGACTACTGAGCAGTTCTTC. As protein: CASSPTGTTEQFF.

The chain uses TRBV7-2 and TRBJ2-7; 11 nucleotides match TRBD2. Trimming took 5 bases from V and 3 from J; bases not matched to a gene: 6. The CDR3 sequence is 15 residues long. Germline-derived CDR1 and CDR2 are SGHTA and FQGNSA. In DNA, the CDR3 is TGTGCCAGCAGCATACTAGCGGGAGATAGCTACGAGCAGTACTTC. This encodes CASSILAGDSYEQYF.

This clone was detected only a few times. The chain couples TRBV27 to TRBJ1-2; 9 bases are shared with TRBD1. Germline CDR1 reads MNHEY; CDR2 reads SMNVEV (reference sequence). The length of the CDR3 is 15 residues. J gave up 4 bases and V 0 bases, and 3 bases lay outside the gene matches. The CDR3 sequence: CASSLSSDRGYGYTF. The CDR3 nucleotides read TGTGCCAGCAGTTTATCTTCGGACAGGGGCTATGGCTACACCTTC.

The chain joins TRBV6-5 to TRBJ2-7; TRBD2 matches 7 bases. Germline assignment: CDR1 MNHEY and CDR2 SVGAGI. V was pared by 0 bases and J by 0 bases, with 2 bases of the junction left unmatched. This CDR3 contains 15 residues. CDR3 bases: TGTGCCAGCAGTTACTCGCGGGGGAGCTCCTACGAGCAGTACTTC. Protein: CASSYSRGSSYEQYF.

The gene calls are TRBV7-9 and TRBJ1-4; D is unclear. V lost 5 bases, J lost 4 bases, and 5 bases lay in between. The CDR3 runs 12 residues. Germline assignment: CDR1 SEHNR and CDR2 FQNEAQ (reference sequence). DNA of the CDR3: TGTGCCAGCAGCAGAGTTAATGAAAAACTGTTTTTT. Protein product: CASSRVNEKLFF. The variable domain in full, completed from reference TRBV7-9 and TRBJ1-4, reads DTGVSQNPRHKITKRGQNVTFRCDPISEHNRLYWYRQTLGQGPEFLTYFQNEAQLEKSRLLSDRFSAERPKGSFSTLEIQRTEQGDSAMYLCASSRVNEKLFFGSGTQLSVL.

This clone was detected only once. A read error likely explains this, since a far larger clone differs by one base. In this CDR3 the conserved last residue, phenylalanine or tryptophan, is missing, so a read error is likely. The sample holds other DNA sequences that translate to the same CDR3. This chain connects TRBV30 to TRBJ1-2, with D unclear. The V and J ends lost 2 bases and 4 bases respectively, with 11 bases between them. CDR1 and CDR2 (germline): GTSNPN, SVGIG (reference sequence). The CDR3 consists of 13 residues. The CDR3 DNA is TGTGCCTGGAGTCCTGGCTTAAGCTATGGCTACACCCTC. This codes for CAWSPGLSYGYTL.